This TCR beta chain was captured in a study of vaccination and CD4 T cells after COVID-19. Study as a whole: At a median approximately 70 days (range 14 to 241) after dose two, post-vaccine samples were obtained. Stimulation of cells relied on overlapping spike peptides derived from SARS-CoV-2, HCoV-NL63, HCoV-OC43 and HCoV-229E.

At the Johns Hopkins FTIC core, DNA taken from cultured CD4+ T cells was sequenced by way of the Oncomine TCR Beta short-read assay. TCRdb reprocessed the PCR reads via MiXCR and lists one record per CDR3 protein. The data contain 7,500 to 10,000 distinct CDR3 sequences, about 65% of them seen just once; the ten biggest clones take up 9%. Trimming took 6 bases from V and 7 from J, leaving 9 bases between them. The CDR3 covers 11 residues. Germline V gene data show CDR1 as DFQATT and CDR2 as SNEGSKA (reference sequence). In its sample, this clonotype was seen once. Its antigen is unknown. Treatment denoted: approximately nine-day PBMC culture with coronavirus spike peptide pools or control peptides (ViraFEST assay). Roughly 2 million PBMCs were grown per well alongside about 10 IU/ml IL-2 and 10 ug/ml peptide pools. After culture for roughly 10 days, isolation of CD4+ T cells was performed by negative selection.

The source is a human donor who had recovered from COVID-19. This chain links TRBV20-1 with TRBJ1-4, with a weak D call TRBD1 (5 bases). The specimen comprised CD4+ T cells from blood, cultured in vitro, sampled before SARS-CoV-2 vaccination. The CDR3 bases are TGCAGTGCACGGGACGCTGAAAAACTGTTTTTT. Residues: CSARDAEKLFF.